This entry is about one TCR beta chain. What it recognizes is unknown. These data originate in a study of graft-versus-host responses after intestinal transplantation. Study results and caveats: GvH clones surfaced in recipient marrow, some emerging earlier in ileum or blood.

Lamina propria and intraepithelial lymphocytes were released by processing graft tissue. Libraries were prepared by immunoSEQ multiplex PCR; TCRdb keeps only in-frame clonotypes and omits some of them. Here the sample spans tens of thousands of clones, approximately 90% being singletons. The clonotype originates from a human patient who received an intestinal transplant, so some T cells may come from the graft donor. The sequenced sample was ileum tissue, obtained 200 to 210 days after intestinal transplant.

DNA for the CDR3: TGTGCCAGCAGCCTAGCCGGGACAGGGTGGACCGGGGAGCTGTTTTTT. It translates to CASSLAGTGWTGELFF. The gene calls are TRBV5-4 and TRBJ2-2; the match to TRBD1 covers 9 bases. The CDR3 runs to 16 residues. The V gene end was trimmed by 4 bases and the J gene end by 5 bases; junction bases not matched to a gene: 9. Germline V gene sequence: CDR1 SGHNT, CDR2 YYREEE (reference sequence).